This T cell receptor beta chain emerged from a study of relationships among human T cell subsets (dated by TCRdb to the early 2010s). Regarding the complete study: Sequencing was performed on eight distinct blood T cell populations: pan T, CD8 cytotoxic, regulatory, Th1, Th2, naive plus transitional, activated and memory cells. What the work shows at the level of the full study, not this receptor alone: Across the seven subsets, no statistically significant differences turned up in V, D and J usage, CDR3 length, or N-nucleotide additions. The bead-based sorting was unable to rule out the presence of a CD4+CD8+ double-positive population. Substantial CDR3 sharing among Th1, Th2 and regulatory T cells was interpreted as suggesting stochastic cell fate choices. While more than 50% of CD8+ cytotoxic sequences came from clones with more than 100 reads, the regulatory and Th2 subsets had few clones of that kind.

The CDR3 holds 18 amino acids from the cysteine to the phenylalanine. Only CDR3 DNA remains: 54 bases, in frame from the first base. CDR1 ENHRY and CDR2 SYGVKD are derived from the germline V gene. Trimming takes 6 bases off V and 2 bases off J; junction bases not matched to a gene: 15. Miltenyi superparamagnetic beads coated with subset-specific monoclonal antibodies were used to isolate the T cell subsets. Activated T cells were isolated as CD45RA-RO-CD69+ cells with anti-CD69 microbeads. All T cell populations were isolated from peripheral blood. Ficoll separation of whole blood yielded mononuclear cells, and anti-CD14 microbeads were then used to deplete the monocytes. Right after isolation, the cell populations were resuspended in RNAprotect reagent. Receptor libraries were prepared by multiplex PCR. The data were produced on a 454 GS FLX. Semiquantitative ARM-PCR was used to amplify the TCR alpha and beta CDR3 regions from mRNA. In ARM-PCR, tagged nested gene-specific primers were used first, and communal superprimers then performed exponential amplification. Before the second amplification round was performed on first-round PCR products, the nested primers were removed by exonuclease. The amplicons were sequenced on the 454 platform, a system that can rapidly sequence millions of DNA fragments without cloning bias. A read counted as effective if the read could be mapped to both V and J germline segments. The authors' analysis ran thus. IRmap, which uses pyromap, a Smith-Waterman modification adapted to 454 sequencing errors, was used to assign reads to germline V, D and J segments. To filter D-beta assignments, cutoffs were set at the 99th percentile of the alignment scores obtained from simulated random sequences. The CDR3 was taken to be the amino acids lying between the conserved V-segment Y[YFLI]C motif and the J-segment [FW]GXGT motif. Repertoire diversity was estimated with a compound Poisson process model previously applied to large-scale EST data. A cross-contamination detection procedure was applied to argue against sample contamination as the source of shared CDR3s. TCRdb handled the public reads itself, with Q25 trimming in fastp and clone calling in MiXCR, and kept productive beta chains. Every entry covers one CDR3 protein and lists the most common genes and DNA from its rows. The V and J calls and clone size are TCRdb's, not the authors'. The sample table shows thousands of distinct CDR3 sequences, and about two fifths are seen once. Of the sample, approximately 42% falls within the top ten clones.

This clonotype was detected only once. Its specific antigen is unknown. Base quality data are lacking; no much larger clone is found one base away. One read provides weak support. The sample taken for sequencing was activated T cells sorted from blood. In the paper's terms, the cell subset or site label means: CD45RA-RO-CD69+ activated T cells. This TCR was sampled from a middle-aged man in good health. This sequence uses TRBV10-3 and TRBJ2-5; the central 10 bases match TRBD2. The CDR3 protein: CAISSPIRTSGVQETQYF. In nucleotide form, the sequence is TGTGCCATCAGCTCTCCAATCCGGACTAGCGGAGTTCAAGAGACCCAGTACTTC.